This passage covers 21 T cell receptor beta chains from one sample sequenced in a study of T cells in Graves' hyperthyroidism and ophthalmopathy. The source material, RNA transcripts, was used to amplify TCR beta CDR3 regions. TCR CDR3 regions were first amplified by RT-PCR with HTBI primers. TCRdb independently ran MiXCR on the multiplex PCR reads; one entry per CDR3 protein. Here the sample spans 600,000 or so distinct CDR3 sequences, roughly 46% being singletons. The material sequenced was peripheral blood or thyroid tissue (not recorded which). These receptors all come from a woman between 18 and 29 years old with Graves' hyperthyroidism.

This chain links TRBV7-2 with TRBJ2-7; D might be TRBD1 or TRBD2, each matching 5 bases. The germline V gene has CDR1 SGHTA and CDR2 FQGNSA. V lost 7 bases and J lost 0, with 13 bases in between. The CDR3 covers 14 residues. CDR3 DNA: TGTGCCAGCACCCCGGGGCCTTACTCCTACGAGCAGTACTTC. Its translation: CASTPGPYSYEQYF.

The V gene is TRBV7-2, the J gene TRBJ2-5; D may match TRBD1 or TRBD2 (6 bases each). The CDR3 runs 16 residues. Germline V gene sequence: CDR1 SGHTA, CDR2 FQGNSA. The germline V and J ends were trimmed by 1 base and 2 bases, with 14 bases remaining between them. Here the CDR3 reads CASSLGGQGTQETQYF. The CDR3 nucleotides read TGTGCCAGCAGCTTAGGGGGCCAGGGGACTCAAGAGACCCAGTACTTC.

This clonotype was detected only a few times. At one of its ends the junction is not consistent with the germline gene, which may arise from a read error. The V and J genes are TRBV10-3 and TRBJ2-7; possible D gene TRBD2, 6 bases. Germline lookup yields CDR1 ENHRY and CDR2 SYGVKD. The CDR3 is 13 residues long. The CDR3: CASSYALAGEQYF. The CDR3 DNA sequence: TGTGCCAGCAGTTACGCACTAGCTGGTGAGCAGTACTTC.

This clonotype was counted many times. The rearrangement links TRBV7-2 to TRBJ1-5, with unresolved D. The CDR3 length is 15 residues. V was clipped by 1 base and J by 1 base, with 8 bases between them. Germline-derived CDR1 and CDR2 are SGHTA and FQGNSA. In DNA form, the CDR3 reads TGTGCCAGCAGCTTAGAGGCGTGGAGCAATCAGCCCCAGCATTTT. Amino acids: CASSLEAWSNQPQHF.

The CDR3 region is CSAGTRPGYTF. The CDR3 DNA sequence: TGCAGCGCTGGAACACGGCCTGGCTACACCTTC. V gene TRBV20-1 combines with J gene TRBJ1-2; the D is unclear. This CDR3 has 11 residues. Germline V gene data show CDR1 as DFQATT and CDR2 as SNEGSKA (reference sequence).

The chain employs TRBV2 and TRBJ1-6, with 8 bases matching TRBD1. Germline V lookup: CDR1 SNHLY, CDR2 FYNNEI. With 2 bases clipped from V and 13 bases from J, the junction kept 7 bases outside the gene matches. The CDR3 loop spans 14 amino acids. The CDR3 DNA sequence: TGTGCCAGCAGTGAACTACAGGGGGGATCCCCCCTCCACTTT. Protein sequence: CASSELQGGSPLHF.

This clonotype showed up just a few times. Here the CDR3 reads CSATPARDMTYEQYF. For the CDR3, the DNA is TGCAGTGCTACCCCCGCCCGGGACATGACCTACGAGCAGTACTTC. This sequence joins TRBV20-1 and TRBJ2-7; D may be TRBD1 (6 bases). The CDR3 length is 15 residues. Germline lookup yields CDR1 DFQATT and CDR2 SNEGSKA (reference sequence). The V and J ends lost 4 bases and 2 bases respectively, with 18 bases between them.

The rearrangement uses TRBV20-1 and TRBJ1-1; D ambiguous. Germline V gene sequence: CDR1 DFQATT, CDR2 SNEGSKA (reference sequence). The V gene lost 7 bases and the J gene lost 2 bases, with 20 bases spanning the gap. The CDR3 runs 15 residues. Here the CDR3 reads CSGSTPEQSNTEAFF. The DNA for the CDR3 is TGCAGTGGCTCCACCCCGGAACAGTCAAACACTGAAGCTTTCTTT.

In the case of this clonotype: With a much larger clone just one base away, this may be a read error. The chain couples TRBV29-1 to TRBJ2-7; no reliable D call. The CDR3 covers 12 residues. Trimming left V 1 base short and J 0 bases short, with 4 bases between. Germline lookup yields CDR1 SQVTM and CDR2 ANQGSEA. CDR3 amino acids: CSVEGVSYEQYF. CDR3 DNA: TGCAGCGTTGAAGGCGTCTCCTACGAGCAGTACTTC.

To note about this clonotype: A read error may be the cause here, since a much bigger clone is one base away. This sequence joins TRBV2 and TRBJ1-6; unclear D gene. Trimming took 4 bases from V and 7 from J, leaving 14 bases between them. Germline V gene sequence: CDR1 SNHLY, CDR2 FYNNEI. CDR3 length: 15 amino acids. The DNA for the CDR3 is TGTGCCAGCAGTGCATCAATAGGGATGAATTCACCCCTCCACTTT. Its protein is CASSASIGMNSPLHF.

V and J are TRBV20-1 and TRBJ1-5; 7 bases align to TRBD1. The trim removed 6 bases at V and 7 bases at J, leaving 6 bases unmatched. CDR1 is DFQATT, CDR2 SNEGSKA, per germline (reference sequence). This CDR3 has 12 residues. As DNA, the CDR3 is TGCAGTGCGGTAGGGGGCGGCCAGCCCCAGCATTTT. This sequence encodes CSAVGGGQPQHF.

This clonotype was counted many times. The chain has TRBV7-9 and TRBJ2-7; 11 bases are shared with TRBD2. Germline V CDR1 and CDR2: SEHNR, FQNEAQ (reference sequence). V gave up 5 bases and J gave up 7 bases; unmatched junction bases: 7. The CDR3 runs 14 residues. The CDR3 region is CASSPTSGNGEQYF. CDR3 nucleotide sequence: TGTGCCAGCAGCCCGACTAGCGGGAATGGGGAGCAGTACTTC.

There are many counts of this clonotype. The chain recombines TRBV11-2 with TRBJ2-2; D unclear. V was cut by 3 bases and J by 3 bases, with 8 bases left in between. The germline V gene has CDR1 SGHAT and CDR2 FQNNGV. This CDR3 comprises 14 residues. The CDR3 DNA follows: TGTGCCAGCAGCTTGGACCATCACACCGGGGAGCTGTTTTTT. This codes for CASSLDHHTGELFF.

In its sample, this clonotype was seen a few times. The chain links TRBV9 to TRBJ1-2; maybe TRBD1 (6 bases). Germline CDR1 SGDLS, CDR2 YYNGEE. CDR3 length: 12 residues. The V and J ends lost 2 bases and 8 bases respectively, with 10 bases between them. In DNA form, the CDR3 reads TGTGCCAGCAGCGTTTACAGGGACGGCTACACCTTC. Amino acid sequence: CASSVYRDGYTF.

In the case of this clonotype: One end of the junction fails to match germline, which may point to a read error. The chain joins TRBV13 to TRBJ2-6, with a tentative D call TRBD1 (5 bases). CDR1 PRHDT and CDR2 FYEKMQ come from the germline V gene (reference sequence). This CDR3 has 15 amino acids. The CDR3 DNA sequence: TGTGCCAGCAGTTTAAGTAGTTCTGGGGCCAACGGCCTGACTTTC. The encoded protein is CASSLSSSGANGLTF. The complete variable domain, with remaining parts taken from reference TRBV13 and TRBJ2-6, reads AAGVIQSPRHLIKEKRETATLKCYPIPRHDTVYWYQQGPGQDPQFLISFYEKMQSDKGSIPDRFSAQQFSDYHSELNMSSLELGDSALYFCASSLSSSGANGLTFGAGSRLTVL.

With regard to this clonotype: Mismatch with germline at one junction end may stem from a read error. CDR3 coding DNA: TGTACCAGCAGAGATCTAACCCTCAACTGGGGCTACACCTTC. Its protein is CTSRDLTLNWGYTF. V usage is TRBV25-1 and J usage is TRBJ1-2; D is ambiguous. The CDR3 loop spans 14 amino acids. Germline V gene lookup returns CDR1 MGHDK and CDR2 SYGVNS.

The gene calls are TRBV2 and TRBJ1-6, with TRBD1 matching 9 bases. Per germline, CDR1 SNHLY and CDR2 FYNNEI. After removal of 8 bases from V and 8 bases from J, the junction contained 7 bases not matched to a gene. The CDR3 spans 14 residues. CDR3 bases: TGTGCCAGCTGCGGCCGGGACAGGGATTCACCCCTCCACTTT. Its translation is CASCGRDRDSPLHF.

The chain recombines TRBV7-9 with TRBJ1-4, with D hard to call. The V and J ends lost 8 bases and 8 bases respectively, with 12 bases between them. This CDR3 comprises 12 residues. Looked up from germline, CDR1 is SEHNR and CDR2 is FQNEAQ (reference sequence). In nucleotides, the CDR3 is TGTGCCAGCCCTAGCGGGTGGGAAAAACTGTTTTTT. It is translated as CASPSGWEKLFF.

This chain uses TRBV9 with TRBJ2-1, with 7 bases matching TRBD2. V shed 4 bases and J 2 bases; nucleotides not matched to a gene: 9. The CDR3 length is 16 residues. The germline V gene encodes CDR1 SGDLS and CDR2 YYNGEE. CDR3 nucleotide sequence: TGTGCCAGCAGCCGTTTTGGCGGGGGAACCTACAATGAGCAGTTCTTC. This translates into CASSRFGGGTYNEQFF.

CDR3 bases: TGCAGTGCCCCTAGCGGGGGAGTGGTCTACGAGCAGTACTTC. Protein: CSAPSGGVVYEQYF. J is TRBJ2-7 and V is TRBV20-1, with 10 nucleotides matching TRBD2. The V gene's germline CDR1 is DFQATT and CDR2 SNEGSKA (reference sequence). V lost 6 bases to trimming and J lost 3 bases; unmatched junction nucleotides: 8. The CDR3 runs to 14 residues.

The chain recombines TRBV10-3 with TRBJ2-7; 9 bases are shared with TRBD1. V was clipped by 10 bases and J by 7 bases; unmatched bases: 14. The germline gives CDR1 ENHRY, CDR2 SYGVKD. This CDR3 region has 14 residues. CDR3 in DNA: TGTGCCAGCAGCCAGGGACAGGGAAGAGGGGAGCAGTACTTC. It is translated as CASSQGQGRGEQYF.